This passage covers 8 T cell receptor beta chains from one sample sequenced in a study of T cells in Graves' hyperthyroidism and ophthalmopathy. The investigators amplified TCR beta CDR3 regions from RNA transcripts. The HTBI primer set drove a first-round RT-PCR of the TCR CDR3. Using its own MiXCR run on the multiplex PCR reads, TCRdb lists one record per CDR3 protein. The data contain roughly 650,000 distinct CDR3 sequences, about 16% of them seen just once; the ten biggest clones take up under 3.5%. The sequencing sample was made of blood. Receptors originate from a woman in her forties with Graves' ophthalmopathy.

The table lists this clonotype with a few counts. The chain couples TRBV7-2 to TRBJ1-4; tentative D call: TRBD1 (6 bases). V was clipped by 1 base and J by 8 bases, with 11 bases between them. This CDR3 has 14 amino acids. Germline V gene lookup returns CDR1 SGHTA and CDR2 FQGNSA. The CDR3 region has the DNA TGTGCCAGCAGCTTAGTAGGGGGAACGGAAAAACTGTTTTTT. Translating gives CASSLVGGTEKLFF.

The V gene is TRBV27, the J gene TRBJ1-2; weak D call: TRBD1 (5 bases). V dropped 10 bases and J dropped 4 bases, with 25 bases sitting between them. The CDR3 consists of 16 residues. The germline V gene has CDR1 MNHEY and CDR2 SMNVEV (reference sequence). As DNA, the CDR3 is TGTGCCACCCGACAGTTTGTTACAGACAGATTCTATGGCTACACCTTC. It is translated as CATRQFVTDRFYGYTF.

Only a few counts were recorded for this clonotype. The chain recombines TRBV6-1 with TRBJ1-5; D is possibly TRBD1 (6 bases). This CDR3 spans 17 amino acids. The V gene's germline CDR1 is MNHNS and CDR2 SASEGT. V lost 1 base and J lost 3, with 16 bases in between. CDR3 protein: CASSEGRGGRNNQPQHF. The CDR3 DNA sequence: TGTGCCAGCAGTGAAGGAAGGGGGGGCAGAAACAATCAGCCCCAGCATTTT.

This clonotype has only a few counts. The genes are TRBV20-1 and TRBJ2-3; 10 bases map to TRBD2. Per the germline V gene, CDR1 is DFQATT and CDR2 is SNEGSKA (reference sequence). This CDR3 contains 15 residues. The V and J ends lost 6 bases and 6 bases, in that order; junction bases with no gene match: 12. The CDR3 is CSAPSSGRAGDTQYF. The CDR3 bases are TGCAGTGCACCCTCCAGCGGGAGGGCGGGGGATACGCAGTATTTT.

This clonotype was observed at least ten times. The chain recombines TRBV2 with TRBJ2-3; D remains ambiguous. Germline CDR1 is SNHLY and CDR2 is FYNNEI. The V end lost 4 bases, the J end lost 1 base, and 12 bases lay between the germline ends. The length of the CDR3 is 15 residues. For the CDR3, the DNA is TGTGCCAGCAGTGTAAAGGGTTTTGGCACAGATACGCAGTATTTT. Protein product: CASSVKGFGTDTQYF.

The chain combines TRBV7-2 with TRBJ1-1; perhaps TRBD1 as D (5 bases). This CDR3 is built from 15 residues. V was shortened by 3 bases and J by 4 bases, with 15 bases between the two germline ends. Germline CDR1 is SGHTA and CDR2 is FQGNSA. The CDR3 here is CASSFMKVGGTEAFF. The CDR3, as DNA: TGTGCCAGCAGCTTTATGAAGGTGGGGGGCACTGAAGCTTTCTTT.

At least ten counts were recorded for this clonotype. The genes are TRBV30 and TRBJ2-3, with 9 bases lining up with TRBD1. The V and J ends lost 4 bases and 8 bases, in that order; junction bases with no gene match: 10. Germline V gene sequence: CDR1 GTSNPN, CDR2 SVGIG (reference sequence). This CDR3 contains 14 residues. The DNA of the CDR3 is TGTGCCTGGAATGAAGGGACAGGGCCCCGTACGCAGTATTTT. It encodes CAWNEGTGPRTQYF.

This clonotype was picked up a small number of times. The DNA for the CDR3 is TGTGCCAGCAGCTTGGGTGGCGGGAGGAACAATGAGCAGTTCTTC. Translated, it gives CASSLGGGRNNEQFF. The gene calls are TRBV7-3 and TRBJ2-1; TRBD2 agrees at 8 bases. The CDR3 sequence is 15 residues long. Germline V CDR1 and CDR2: SGHTA, FQGTGA. The ends lost 3 bases at V and 5 bases at J; junction bases unmatched: 6. Full variable domain (missing parts from reference TRBV7-3 and TRBJ2-1): GAGVSQTPSNKVTEKGKYVELRCDPISGHTALYWYRQSLGQGPEFLIYFQGTGAADDSGLPNDRFFAVRPEGSVSTLKIQRTERGDSAVYLCASSLGGGRNNEQFFGPGTRLTVL.